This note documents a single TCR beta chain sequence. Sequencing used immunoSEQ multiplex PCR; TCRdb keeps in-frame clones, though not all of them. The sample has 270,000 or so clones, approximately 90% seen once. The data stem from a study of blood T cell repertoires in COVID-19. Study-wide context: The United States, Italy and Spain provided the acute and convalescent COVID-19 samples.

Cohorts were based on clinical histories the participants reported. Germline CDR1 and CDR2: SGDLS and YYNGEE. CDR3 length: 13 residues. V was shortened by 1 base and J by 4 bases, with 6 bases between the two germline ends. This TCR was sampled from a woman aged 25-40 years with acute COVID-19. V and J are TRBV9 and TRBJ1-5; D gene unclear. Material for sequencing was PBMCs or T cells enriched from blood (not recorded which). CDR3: CASSVSGNQPQHF. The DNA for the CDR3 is TGTGCCAGCAGCGTATCGGGAAATCAGCCCCAGCATTTT.